The present TCR beta chain was sequenced within a study of blood T cell repertoires in COVID-19. The overall study: Italy, Spain and the United States were the sources of the convalescent and acute COVID-19 samples. Sources were T cells, B-cell-depleted T cells, or PBMCs; the material itself was cDNA or gDNA.

In the case of this clone: Relative to the germline gene, one junction end is altered; a read error may explain this.

The Seattle patients, enrolled during active infection, were followed longitudinally. In the source study's methods: Estimation of nucleated cell counts was performed using reference gene primer amplification. The method was immunoSEQ multiplex PCR; TCRdb's version includes in-frame clones alone and lacks a portion of them. V, J and clone size are those of that table, while D and trimming were read from the DNA. The repertoire includes 110,000 or so clones, around 85% of them detected once, and approximately 5.1% sits in the top ten. This CDR3 spans 13 amino acids. Germline V lookup: CDR1 SGHDN, CDR2 FVKESK.

The chain joins TRBV14 to TRBJ2-1, with a weak D call TRBD1 (6 bases). The sample consisted of peripheral blood. The receptor was isolated from an older woman with COVID-19, enrolled during active disease. The CDR3 DNA is TGTGCCAGCAGCAAAAACCCCCGGACAGTTCCGATCTTC. Translated, it gives CASSKNPRTVPIF.